This TCR beta chain emerged from a study of T cell responses to AZD1222 COVID-19 vaccine. Findings and caveats of the study: The donor cohort was predominantly white British with a female majority, and clonal diversity may have been underestimated. The study found Spike-specific TCR breadth and depth rose after two AZD1222 doses. Unmutated variant regions are reportedly targeted by nearly half of spike-specific TCRs. Repertoire samples came only from after the peak T cell response.

Only in-frame clones appear in the TCRdb table, and some are missing; sequencing was by immunoSEQ multiplex PCR. The table has under 150,000 clones, roughly nine tenths seen once. About this clone: The antigen remains unidentified.

V lost 2 bases, J lost 6 bases, and 14 bases lay in between. This CDR3 has 15 residues. The V gene's germline CDR1 is MNHNS and CDR2 SASEGT. The input for sequencing was peripheral blood, taken 28 days after the second AZD1222 dose. V and J are TRBV6-1 and TRBJ1-5, with D possibly matching TRBD1 (5 bases). The source is an adult who received the AZD1222 COVID-19 vaccine. The CDR3: CASSEYMGVGQPQHF. The CDR3 DNA reads as TGTGCCAGCAGTGAATATATGGGGGTGGGTCAGCCCCAGCATTTT.